What follows is one T cell receptor (beta chain) and its context. What it recognizes is unknown. This CDR3 has 11 residues. V gave up 2 bases and J gave up 9 bases, with 5 bases separating them. Germline loops: CDR1 MNHEY, CDR2 SVGEGT. TCRdb reprocessed the reads via MiXCR and lists one record per CDR3 protein. The table includes 340,000 or so distinct CDR3 sequences, around a quarter detected once. The sample originates from a study of T cell repertoires in cytomegalovirus infection. The chain combines TRBV6-2 or TRBV6-3 with TRBJ2-1; D unresolved. The sequence came from a human donor in good health (CMV status not recorded). Some clones in this sample may be carry-over from other donors' samples. The sequenced sample was cultured PBMCs, obtained from culture after CMV antigen stimulation. CDR3 region: CASSYRIEQFF. The CDR3 DNA follows: TGTGCCAGCAGTTACAGGATTGAGCAGTTCTTC.